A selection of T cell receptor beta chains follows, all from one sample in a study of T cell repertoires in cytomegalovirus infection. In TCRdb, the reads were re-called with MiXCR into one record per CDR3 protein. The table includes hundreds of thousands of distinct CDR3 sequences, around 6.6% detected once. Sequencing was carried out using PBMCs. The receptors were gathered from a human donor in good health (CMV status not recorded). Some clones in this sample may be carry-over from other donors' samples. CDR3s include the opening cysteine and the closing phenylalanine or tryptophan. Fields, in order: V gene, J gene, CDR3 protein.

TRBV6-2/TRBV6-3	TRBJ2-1	CASSPPRGQRGSSYNEQFF
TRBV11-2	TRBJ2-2	CASSPPGGGITGELFF
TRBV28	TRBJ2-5	CASSFLASAEETQYF
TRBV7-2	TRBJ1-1	CASSLATGMYTEAFF
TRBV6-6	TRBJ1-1	CASSYSEGTAFF
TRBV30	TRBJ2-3	CAWSVSTDTQYF
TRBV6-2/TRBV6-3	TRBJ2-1	CASQSSYNEQFF
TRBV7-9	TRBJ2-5	CATKDGLYQETQYF
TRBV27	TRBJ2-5	CASSLGGRGGRETQYF
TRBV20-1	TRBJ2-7	CSARVVGTTEQYF
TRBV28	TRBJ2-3	CASSPQGGLPDTQYF
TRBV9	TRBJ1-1	CASSAVTALLNTEAFF
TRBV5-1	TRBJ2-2	CASSWGATGDTGELFF
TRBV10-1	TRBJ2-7	CASSESSDRGHYEQYF
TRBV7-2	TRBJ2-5	CASGRERQETQYF
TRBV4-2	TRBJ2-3	CASSQDRLAGGPSTDTQYF
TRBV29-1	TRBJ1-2	CSVEPKYRGNYGYTF
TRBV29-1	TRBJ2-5	CSVGWSPQETQYF
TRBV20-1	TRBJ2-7	CSAHRGREISYEQYF
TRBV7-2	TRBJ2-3	CASSLAGGPHTQYF
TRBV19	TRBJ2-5	CASNGGTAGETQYF
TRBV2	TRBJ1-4	CASSDGGTNEKLFF
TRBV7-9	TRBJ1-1	CASSLRETGAFF
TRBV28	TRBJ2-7	CASSMTGGSYEQYF
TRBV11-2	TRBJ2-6	CASSLYRSGANVLTF
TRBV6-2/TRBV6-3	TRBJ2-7	CASSLPDRIVGYEQYF
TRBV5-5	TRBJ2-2	CASSPAYRVRTGELFF